These 2 T cell receptor beta chains were all obtained from the same sample, sequenced in a study of shared clonotypes between healthy human individuals. The table came from immunoSEQ multiplex PCR; TCRdb's copy has only in-frame clones and leaves some out. The sample contains about 1 million clones, 75% of which appear only once. Source material: memory CD4+ T cells sorted from blood. Subset reported: CD45RA-negative fraction. Receptor source: a man between 18 and 35 years old in good health.

The chain links TRBV30 to TRBJ2-7; D unclear. The CDR3 covers 12 residues. The germline V gene encodes CDR1 GTSNPN and CDR2 SVGIG (reference sequence). V lost 0 bases and J lost 12, with 15 bases in between. Written as DNA, the CDR3 is TGTGCCTGGAGTGTACAAGGTGCTAACCTGTACTTC. This translates into CAWSVQGANLYF.

In this sample, this clone turned up once. The chain links TRBV19 to TRBJ1-1; tentatively, D is TRBD1 (5 bases). The V end was cut by 9 bases, the J end by 6 bases, with 8 bases between. Per the germline V gene, CDR1 is LNHDA and CDR2 is SQIVND (reference sequence). The CDR3 length is 10 residues. The CDR3 loop is CASGGAEAFF. The CDR3 bases are TGTGCCAGCGGGGGGGCTGAAGCTTTCTTT.